These 23 T cell receptor beta chains originate from one sample sequenced in a study of patients with pleural tuberculosis. Each CDR3 protein gets one entry after TCRdb re-called the reads with MiXCR. The profile covers around 54,000 distinct CDR3 sequences, with under 8.5% appearing a single time and roughly 16% taken by the ten largest. The receptors originated from a human donor with pleural tuberculosis.

This clonotype was detected many times. The CDR3 here is CASSRDRGGYGYTF. The CDR3 DNA is TGTGCCAGCAGCAGGGACAGGGGAGGCTATGGCTACACCTTC. This rearrangement joins TRBV11-2 to TRBJ1-2, with TRBD1 identical over 10 bases. CDR3 length: 14 amino acids. After removal of 5 bases from V and 4 bases from J, the junction contained 4 bases not matched to a gene. Per germline, CDR1 SGHAT and CDR2 FQNNGV.

This clonotype has ten or more counts. The chain recombines TRBV6-1 with TRBJ2-7; 9 bases map to TRBD2. CDR3 size: 13 residues. Per the germline V gene, CDR1 is MNHNS and CDR2 is SASEGT. V lost 7 bases and J lost 2; bases outside the gene matches: 3. CDR3 sequence (DNA): TGTGCCAGCAAGACTAGCGGTGCCTACGAGCAGTACTTC. It translates to CASKTSGAYEQYF.

This clonotype was seen many times. This chain uses TRBV12-3 or TRBV12-4 with TRBJ2-1, with D perhaps matching TRBD2 (6 bases). Deletions cut 4 bases from V and 8 bases from J, with 15 bases between. The length of the CDR3 is 14 residues. The CDR3 spells CASSSQTSWDEQFF. CDR3 nucleotide sequence: TGTGCCAGCAGTTCTCAGACTAGTTGGGATGAGCAGTTCTTC.

The table lists this clonotype with many counts. The chain employs TRBV6-2 or TRBV6-3 and TRBJ1-5, with 8 bases aligning to TRBD1. V was clipped by 1 base and J by 5 bases; unmatched bases: 4. This CDR3 has 15 amino acids. Germline lookup yields CDR1 MNHEY and CDR2 SVGEGT. The chain's CDR3 is CASSYLLTGDQPQHF. The CDR3 DNA is TGTGCCAGCAGTTACTTATTGACAGGGGATCAGCCCCAGCATTTT.

Many counts were recorded for this clonotype. CDR3 in amino acids: CASTPGGLAEYNEQFF. In DNA form, the CDR3 reads TGTGCCAGCACCCCTGGGGGACTAGCAGAATACAATGAGCAGTTCTTC. This sequence joins TRBV25-1 and TRBJ2-1, with 9 bases that match TRBD2. The V and J ends lost 7 bases and 4 bases, in that order; junction bases with no gene match: 11. The CDR3 contains 16 residues. The germline gives CDR1 MGHDK, CDR2 SYGVNS. Looking up the rest from reference TRBV25-1 and TRBJ2-1 gives the full variable domain: EADIYQTPRYLVIGTGKKITLECSQTMGHDKMYWYQQDPGMELHLIHYSYGVNSTEKGDLSSESTVSRIRTEHFPLTLESARPSHTSQYLCASTPGGLAEYNEQFFGPGTRLTVL.

In its sample, this clonotype was seen many times. One junction end disagrees with the germline gene, perhaps due to a read error. This chain connects TRBV19 to TRBJ1-5; no clear D. The CDR3 loop spans 13 amino acids. Germline assignment: CDR1 LNHDA and CDR2 SQIVND (reference sequence). The CDR3, as DNA: TGTGCCAATAGTCCCACATACGGGCAGCCCCAGCATTTT. Translated, it gives CANSPTYGQPQHF. Supplemented by reference TRBV19 and TRBJ1-5, the full variable domain reads DGGITQSPKYLFRKEGQNVTLSCEQNLNHDAMYWYRQDPGQGLRLIYYSQIVNDFQKGDIAEGYSVSREKKESFPLTVTSAQKNPTAFYLCANSPTYGQPQHFGDGTRLSIL.

This clonotype showed up many times. The chain employs TRBV5-4 and TRBJ2-7; TRBD1 might be the D (5 bases). The CDR3 totals 14 residues. V was clipped by 2 bases and J by 2 bases, with 11 bases between them. Germline-derived CDR1 and CDR2 are SGHNT and YYREEE (reference sequence). CDR3 region: CASSFFDRPYEQYV. The CDR3 DNA reads as TGTGCCAGCAGCTTTTTTGACAGACCCTACGAGCAGTACGTC.

This clonotype showed up many times. This chain links TRBV20-1 with TRBJ2-5; 8 positions match TRBD2. V trimming: 3 bases; J trimming: 5 bases; junction bases outside the gene matches: 2. This CDR3 region has 12 residues. Looked up from germline, CDR1 is DFQATT and CDR2 is SNEGSKA (reference sequence). CDR3 in amino acids: CSASGRAETQYF. The CDR3 DNA reads as TGCAGTGCTAGCGGGAGGGCGGAGACCCAGTACTTC.

This clonotype turned up a few times. V usage is TRBV13 and J usage is TRBJ2-3; 12 positions match TRBD2. The CDR3 covers 17 residues. V lost 0 bases to trimming and J lost 5 bases; unmatched junction nucleotides: 6. The germline CDR1 and CDR2 sequences are PRHDT and FYEKMQ (reference sequence). The CDR3 reads CASSLGGRLAGEDTQYF. The CDR3 region has the DNA TGTGCCAGCAGCTTAGGTGGGCGACTAGCGGGAGAAGATACGCAGTATTTT. The full variable domain, rest sourced from reference TRBV13 and TRBJ2-3, is AAGVIQSPRHLIKEKRETATLKCYPIPRHDTVYWYQQGPGQDPQFLISFYEKMQSDKGSIPDRFSAQQFSDYHSELNMSSLELGDSALYFCASSLGGRLAGEDTQYFGPGTRLTVL.

This clonotype came up many times. This sequence joins TRBV19 and TRBJ1-5; D is perhaps TRBD1 (5 bases). V lost 3 bases to trimming and J lost 2 bases, with 14 bases between them. Germline V gene lookup returns CDR1 LNHDA and CDR2 SQIVND (reference sequence). This CDR3 spans 16 amino acids. The CDR3 reads CASSMGLGGGNQPQHF. The CDR3 nucleotides read TGTGCCAGTAGTATGGGGCTTGGGGGGGGCAATCAGCCCCAGCATTTT.

This chain links TRBV18 with TRBJ1-3; 8 nucleotides align to TRBD1. Germline CDR1 reads KGHSH; CDR2 reads LQKENI. V dropped 2 bases and J dropped 4; count of bases not matched to a gene: 10. The CDR3 extends over 17 amino acids. CDR3: CASSPRSPSGGGNTIYF. For the CDR3, the DNA is TGTGCCAGCTCACCAAGATCGCCCTCAGGGGGCGGAAACACCATATATTTT.

This clonotype was seen ten or more times. The V and J genes are TRBV10-3 and TRBJ1-1; TRBD1 aligns across 7 bases. The germline V gene has CDR1 ENHRY and CDR2 SYGVKD. V lost 8 bases and J lost 7; bases outside the gene matches: 16. CDR3 length: 15 residues. CDR3 sequence: CAIGNTNRGAIEAFF. The DNA of the CDR3 is TGTGCCATCGGGAACACCAACAGGGGCGCAATTGAAGCTTTCTTT.

The sample holds many counts of this clonotype. The genes are TRBV4-3 and TRBJ2-6, with D unresolved. V was cut by 4 bases and J by 8 bases, with 6 bases left in between. This CDR3 region has 12 residues. The V gene's germline CDR1 is LGHNA and CDR2 YSLEER. DNA for the CDR3: TGCGCCAGCAGCCCATCGTCCAACGTCCTGACTTTC. Translated, it gives CASSPSSNVLTF.

The sample holds many counts of this clonotype. The CDR3 sequence is CSVTGDTEAFF. CDR3 in DNA: TGCAGCGTGACAGGGGACACTGAAGCTTTCTTT. This chain uses TRBV29-1 with TRBJ1-1; 8 positions match TRBD1. From germline, CDR1 is SQVTM and CDR2 ANQGSEA. V was pared by 6 bases and J by 3 bases, with 0 bases of the junction left unmatched. CDR3 length equals 11 residues.

This clonotype was counted a few times. V and J are TRBV11-1 and TRBJ1-6; a possible D gene is TRBD1 (6 bases). The germline V gene has CDR1 SGHAT and CDR2 FQDESV (reference sequence). The CDR3 loop spans 17 amino acids. Trimming pared 6 bases from V and 7 bases from J, leaving 22 bases between. The DNA of the CDR3 is TGTGCCAGCAGACCCGCGGGGGCAGGGGATGGGAATTCACCCCTCCACTTT. It is translated as CASRPAGAGDGNSPLHF.

J is TRBJ1-1 and V is TRBV29-1, with D tentatively TRBD1 (5 bases). The ends were cut back, 5 bases at V and 4 bases at J, with 14 bases in the middle. The germline gives CDR1 SQVTM, CDR2 ANQGSEA. The CDR3 is made up of 13 amino acids. The CDR3 loop reads CSVPGVGGTEAFF. DNA of the CDR3: TGCAGCGTTCCTGGTGTGGGGGGCACTGAAGCTTTCTTT.

The chain joins TRBV5-4 to TRBJ1-5, with D tentatively TRBD1 (6 bases). The CDR3 length is 15 residues. The V and J ends lost 0 bases and 5 bases respectively, with 12 bases between them. CDR1 and CDR2 from the germline V gene are SGHNT and YYREEE (reference sequence). CDR3 region: CASSLGAGVDQPQHF. For the CDR3, the DNA is TGTGCCAGCAGCTTGGGCGCAGGGGTGGATCAGCCCCAGCATTTT.

There are many counts of this clonotype. The junction differs from germline at one of its ends, possibly a read error. This chain joins TRBV20-1 and TRBJ2-5; unclear D gene. In germline, CDR1 is DFQATT, CDR2 SNEGSKA (reference sequence). The CDR3 covers 11 residues. CDR3 nucleotides: TGCAGTGCTCGCGTACAAGGGACCCAGTACTTC. It yields the protein CSARVQGTQYF.

There are many counts of this clonotype. The chain is built from TRBV20-1 and TRBJ1-2; 8 positions match TRBD1. This CDR3 region has 13 residues. Per the germline V gene, CDR1 is DFQATT and CDR2 is SNEGSKA (reference sequence). V lost 6 bases, J lost 3 bases, and 6 bases stayed unmatched. The CDR3 DNA sequence: TGCAGTGCCCGACAGGGGTGGGACTATGGCTACACCTTC. Translation: CSARQGWDYGYTF.

This clonotype turned up a few times. The chain is built from TRBV5-6 and TRBJ1-1, with 7 bases fitting TRBD1. CDR1 and CDR2 (germline): SGHDT, YYEEEE. Trimming cost V 5 bases and J 5 bases; bases outside gene matches: 6. The CDR3 has 13 residues. Here the CDR3 DNA reads TGTGCCAGCAGTGACAGGGTGGCGACTGAAGCTTTCTTT. It is translated as CASSDRVATEAFF.

There are many counts of this clonotype. The gene calls are TRBV6-2 or TRBV6-3 and TRBJ1-4; a weak D match, TRBD1 (5 bases). CDR3 length equals 15 residues. Germline V gene sequence: CDR1 MNHEY, CDR2 SVGEGT. The V and J ends lost 0 bases and 4 bases respectively, with 9 bases between them. The CDR3 loop is CASSYSGGSNEKLFF. DNA for the CDR3: TGTGCCAGCAGTTACTCGGGGGGAAGTAATGAAAAACTGTTTTTT.

Concerning this clonotype itself: A read error may be the cause here, since a much bigger clone is one base away. This rearrangement joins TRBV24-1 to TRBJ2-5; a weak D match, TRBD2 (5 bases). CDR1 is KGHDR and CDR2 is SFDVKD in the germline V gene. The V end lost 6 bases, the J end lost 0 bases, and 13 bases lay between the germline ends. The CDR3 runs to 15 residues. The CDR3 region has the DNA TGTGCCACCAGTTCCTTACTAGGCAACCAAGAGACCCAGTACTTC. Translation gives CATSSLLGNQETQYF.

This clonotype was recorded many times. The chain joins TRBV11-2 to TRBJ2-7; D is ambiguous. The CDR3 extends over 12 amino acids. From germline, CDR1 is SGHAT and CDR2 FQNNGV. V lost 5 bases, J lost 7 bases, and 12 bases lay in between. DNA of the CDR3: TGTGCCAGCAGCCGGAGAGAAGGAGAGCAGTACGTC. Translated, it gives CASSRREGEQYV.